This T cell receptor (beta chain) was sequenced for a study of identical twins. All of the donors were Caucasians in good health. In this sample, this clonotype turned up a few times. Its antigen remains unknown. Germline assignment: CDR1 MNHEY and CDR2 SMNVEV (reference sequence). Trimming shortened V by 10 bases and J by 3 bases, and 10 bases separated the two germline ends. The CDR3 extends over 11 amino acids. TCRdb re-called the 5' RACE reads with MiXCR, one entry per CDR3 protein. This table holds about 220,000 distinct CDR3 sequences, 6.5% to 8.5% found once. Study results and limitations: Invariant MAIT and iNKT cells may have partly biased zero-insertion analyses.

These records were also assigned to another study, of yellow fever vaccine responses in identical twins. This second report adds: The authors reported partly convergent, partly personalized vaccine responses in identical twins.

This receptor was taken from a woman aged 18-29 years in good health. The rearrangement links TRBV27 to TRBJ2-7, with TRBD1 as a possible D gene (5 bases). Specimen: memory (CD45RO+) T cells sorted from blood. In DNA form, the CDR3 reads TGTGCCACACTTAGGGGCTACGAGCAGTACTTC. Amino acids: CATLRGYEQYF.